This T cell receptor (beta chain) was documented in a study of response to subunit inactivated influenza vaccine. Findings and caveats of the study: Only a handful of new T cells, the authors suggested, are recruited with each seasonal influenza vaccination.

Trimming shortened V by 3 bases and J by 1 base, and 24 bases separated the two germline ends. Germline V gene sequence: CDR1 MGHRA, CDR2 YSYEKL. The CDR3 spans 19 residues. From the RT-PCR reads, TCRdb called clonotypes with MiXCR, one entry per CDR3 protein. Of about 540,000 distinct CDR3 sequences in the sample, under 30% were seen once. This clonotype was observed a few times. Its specificity is unknown. These data were also filed under a second study, of T cells expressing NK-cell markers. That work contributes: The cDNA for TCR beta came from 5'RACE template switching with UMIs. In several donors, dominant CD3+CD56+NKG2C+ clones formed about 1.0-8% of CD8+ cells.

The sequenced sample was CD4+ T cells sorted from PBMCs, obtained about 12 days after vaccination. V gene TRBV4-1 combines with J gene TRBJ1-1; tentative D call: TRBD1 (6 bases). The source is a man aged 45-60 years who received an inactivated influenza vaccine. CDR3 protein: CASSHLRTGTKSENTEAFF. DNA of the CDR3: TGCGCCAGCAGCCACCTACGAACCGGGACAAAATCTGAGAACACTGAAGCTTTCTTT.